Reported below is one T cell receptor (beta chain). It lacks a known antigen. Base qualities are missing; no much larger clone stands one base away. The CDR3 numbers 14 residues from cysteine through phenylalanine. Left in the record is the CDR3 DNA by itself, 42 bases read in frame from the first base. V has 6 bases trimmed and J has 0 bases trimmed; junction bases matching no gene number 4. The germline V gene encodes CDR1 WSHSY and CDR2 SAAADI. This sample was taken from a study of cytomegalovirus exposure and HLA in healthy donors (TCRdb year 2017). Concerning the study at large: According to an earlier analysis of around 600 of the donors, roughly 180 million T cells yielded roughly 110 million unique TCR beta sequences and more than 250 Gb of sequence data. Genome-wide SNP genotypes for about 55% of the 666 donors were used in a later genetic analysis, which treated that subset as a discovery cohort. Across approximately 400 genotyped donors of the cohort, an average of roughly 250,000 unique TCR beta nucleotide sequences per donor were sequenced, and roughly a sixth of those sequences were non-productive. Typing coverage varied by locus: roughly 620-630 donors for A, B, C, DRB1 and DQB1; 522 for DQA1; more than 600 for DPA1; roughly 450 for DPB1. To predict cytomegalovirus infection status, the study combined high-throughput TCR immunosequencing, statistical association of individual TCRs with disease status, and machine learning. To study patterns of TCR occurrence, a later analysis re-analyzed previously published TCR beta repertoires from 666 donors and added high-resolution HLA genotyping. Donor age, sex, ethnicity and CMV serostatus were compiled together with the repertoire data. An earlier analysis of fewer than 750 of the donors used high-throughput TCR beta sequencing to judge whether each TCR beta V gene segment behaved as functional or pseudogenic. HLA typing included class I and class II loci at four-digit resolution. The study was designed to test whether signatures of past pathogen exposure could be identified by cataloging public T cell receptors. An early release that covered fewer than 750 HLA-typed donors contained approximately 300 gigabases of sequencing data and tens of millions of unique TCR sequences. Four to six DR-DQ haplotypes were handled as single units for association and clustering, since linkage in the cohort was strong. The T cell repertoires of 670 or so subjects were profiled by immunosequencing and related to cytomegalovirus serostatus. All discovery cohort repertoires had been generated on a single sequencing platform. In addition to the first cohort of around 670 subjects, a separate validation cohort of 130 or so different subjects was used. The genetic ancestry cluster associated with self-reported Caucasian donors included over 65% of the approximately 410 genotyped donors. The later analysis used no new phenotypic data to find candidate immune exposures, relying instead on TCR beta sequences and their occurrence across donors.

Results the study describes overall, beyond this receptor: Sequencing depth was assumed to be roughly uniform across donors in the presence/absence analyses, though that assumption may not hold. A few of the identified cytomegalovirus-associated TCR beta chains were confirmed in vitro to be specific for cytomegalovirus antigens. Several of the top co-occurrence clusters appeared to be linked to parvovirus B19, influenza, CMV and Epstein-Barr virus, according to a later analysis. In a later analysis, HLA-associated TCR beta chains were found to be more clonally expanded and to have lower generation probabilities than equally common non-associated chains. Some IMGT-functional V segments, including TRBV6-2 and TRBV6-3, could not be told apart with the 87-base-pair reads, so those segments were excluded. A total of fewer than 200 TCR beta chains were listed by the study as associated with cytomegalovirus. In an earlier analysis of 587 of the donors, most TCR beta V segments appeared in productive rearrangements about 90% or about 30% of the time, broadly matching IMGT annotations. A later genetic analysis reported fewer N-insertions in productive TCRs among donors in an Asian-associated ancestry cluster than the roughly 700-donor mean. The sequencing pipeline was judged likely to have produced a cluster of highly shared sequence variants as a technical artifact. A further reported finding was that TCR beta sequences accurately predicted the HLA-A and HLA-B alleles for most subjects in the first cohort. A later analysis associated about 17,000 TCR beta sequences with specific HLA alleles at a false discovery rate of 0.05. According to the authors, the approach could potentially be generalized to other disease states and immunological phenotypes. Because HLA typing was unavailable for some donors at each locus, only the typed subset was used in association tests. Strong co-occurrence of HLA alleles, especially DR and DQ, made assigning TCR associations to individual alleles difficult. The classifier was reported to diagnose cytomegalovirus status with high specificity and sensitivity in both the original and validation cohorts. While some public TCRs were present in many individuals, most TCR sequences turned up only very rarely across donors. The earlier analysis of 587 of the donors excluded over 15 rarely observed V segments, including chromosome 9 orphons, because counts were too low. According to a later analysis, most CMV-associated TCR beta chains appeared to be HLA-restricted, and the HLA associations seemed to be driven largely by CMV exposure. CMV serostatus was the only immune exposure information available for the cohort. V-gene and J-gene trimming of TCR beta chains was associated with a missense DCLRE1C variant in a later genetic analysis, and the association was replicated in an independent cohort. Linkage disequilibrium might explain the correlated functional status among segregating V segments, but an unknown experimental factor could not be excluded. This cohort had only TCR beta chains sequenced, and the lack of alpha or paired-chain data limited which features could be detected. In a later analysis, the rate of TCR association differed among HLA loci, with DRB1 alleles having the most associated TCRs and HLA-C alleles having the fewest.

The cohort comprised around 700 healthy bone marrow donors. All cohort members were sampled while nominally healthy, although unrecorded immune exposures were likely present. The donor tested CMV seronegative and was one of the 352 seronegative cohort members. Each donor provided a peripheral blood sample, and peripheral blood mononuclear cells were used for TCR beta sequencing. The Qiagen DNeasy Blood Extraction Kit was used to extract genomic DNA from the blood cell samples. Libraries were constructed by the immunoSEQ multiplex PCR assay. The multiplex PCR relied on a mix of 60 forward primers for TCR Vbeta segments and 13 reverse primers for TCR Jbeta segments. A multiplex PCR assay on genomic DNA amplified the CDR3 region of rearranged TCR beta genes. On the Illumina HiSeq System, the amplified TCR beta libraries were sequenced as 87-base-pair reads. The original pipeline was this. Across the 670 or so repertoires, a later analysis counted about 81 million unique TCR beta chains, 9.5 million to 13 million of which were shared by at least two donors. To remove PCR and sequencing errors, raw reads were error-corrected and collapsed into unique sequences using a nearest-neighbor algorithm that merged closely related sequences. To assign V, D and J gene segments, CDR3 sequences were aligned to IMGT reference sequences. For a sequence to be retained, at least a six-nucleotide match to both a V gene segment and a J gene segment was required. A rearrangement counted as productive if the CDR3 had no stop codons and remained in frame with V and J, and every other rearrangement counted as non-productive. Following IMGT convention, CDR3 was defined as the stretch from the second conserved V-encoded cysteine up to the conserved J-encoded phenylalanine. The earlier analysis of about 610 of the donors excluded sequences that lacked an unambiguous match to a single V gene segment. An earlier analysis of 587 of the donors called V segments functional above 56.7% productive rearrangements and segregating when the between-donor standard deviation exceeded 5%. A statistical classification framework was built to diagnose cytomegalovirus status from the catalog of TCR beta chain sequences. In a later analysis, V and J genes were assigned by comparing TCR nucleotide sequences against IMGT/GENE-DB human TR gene sequences. The TCRdist pipeline was used in a later analysis to assign CDR3 sequences and most-parsimonious VDJ recombination scenarios. A later analysis defined each TCR beta chain by its CDR3 amino acid sequence plus V-gene family, and excluded reads lacking a unique V-gene family. To address suspected cross-contamination and a sequencing artifact, a later analysis removed approximately 600 highly shared, low-generation-probability nucleotide sequences. In a later analysis, a clonal expansion index for each public chain was calculated from normalized within-repertoire ranks of inferred template counts. Generation probabilities in a later analysis came from a VDJ recombination model fitted to out-of-frame rearrangements, and those results were checked against IGoR. In a later analysis, hypergeometric tests were used to score TCR-TCR, TCR-HLA and TCR-CMV co-occurrence, with a repertoire-size bias correction applied to TCR pairs. To estimate false discovery rates, a later analysis permuted the HLA or CMV assignments 20 times. In a later analysis, co-occurring TCRs were grouped using DBSCAN, with TCRdist sequence similarity added in when clustering inside HLA-allele-positive subsets. Co-occurrence clustering excluded repertoires with fewer than 30,000 or more than 120,000 public chains, plus five with anomalous nucleotide sharing. In its TCRdb copy, this immuneACCESS table keeps in-frame sequences only and misses some clones. Where compared with another copy, unresolved V genes explain less than half of these, and the others have no known cause. V and J calls and clone size are as listed in that table; D and trimming were resolved from the DNA. Present in this sample are about 110,000 clones, over 55% of which were seen just once. The ten largest clones add up to 2.5% to 3% of the sample.

The rearranged segments are TRBV10-2 and TRBJ2-7, and 8 junction bases match TRBD2. What was sequenced was PBMCs. The TCR was taken from a female donor in good health and CMV-seronegative. For the CDR3, the sequence is CASRRTSSSYEQYF. The bases are TGCGCCAGCAGGAGGACTAGCAGCTCCTACGAGCAGTACTTC.